Shown below are 20 T cell receptor beta chains from a single sample sequenced in a study of blood T cell repertoires in COVID-19. Profiled with immunoSEQ multiplex PCR; TCRdb holds only in-frame clones, not every one. There are about 140,000 clones in the sample; around 87% occur only once, and around 5% lies in the top ten. The sequenced sample consisted of peripheral blood. The receptors were sampled from a human donor in a cohort sampled during active COVID-19.

In its sample, this clone was seen once. The V and J genes are TRBV7-8 and TRBJ2-5; 8 nucleotides match TRBD1. CDR3 size: 18 residues. Germline CDR1 reads SGHVS; CDR2 reads FQNEAQ. V lost 0 bases, J lost 1 base, and 10 bases stayed unmatched. The CDR3 sequence is CASSLAQQRTGPQETQYF. The CDR3 nucleotides read TGTGCCAGCAGCTTAGCACAACAAAGGACAGGGCCCCAAGAGACCCAGTACTTC.

This clone has a single count. The chain couples TRBV7-9 to TRBJ2-7; D gene ambiguous. The CDR3 spans 12 residues. Germline lookup yields CDR1 SEHNR and CDR2 FQNEAQ (reference sequence). V shed 1 base and J shed 4 bases, with 5 bases lying between them. CDR3 DNA: TGTGCCAGCAGCTTAGTGAGGTACGAGCAGTACTTC. Protein: CASSLVRYEQYF. Using reference TRBV7-9 and TRBJ2-7 for the parts outside the CDR3, the full variable domain is DTGVSQNPRHKITKRGQNVTFRCDPISEHNRLYWYRQTLGQGPEFLTYFQNEAQLEKSRLLSDRFSAERPKGSFSTLEIQRTEQGDSAMYLCASSLVRYEQYFGPGTRLTVT.

The chain combines TRBV6-6 with TRBJ1-5; D is ambiguous. The CDR3 loop spans 13 amino acids. The V gene lost 6 bases and the J gene lost 7 bases, with 13 bases spanning the gap. Germline assignment: CDR1 MNHNY and CDR2 SVGAGI (reference sequence). The CDR3 nucleotides read TGTGCCAGCAGCGAGGTCCCCGGGCAGCCCCAGCATTTT. Translating it yields CASSEVPGQPQHF.

The CDR3 nucleotides read TGTGCCAGCAGTCACCGCGGGACAGTCTATAATTCACCCCTCCACTTT. Its protein product is CASSHRGTVYNSPLHF. The chain links TRBV28 to TRBJ1-6; 7 bases fit TRBD1. This CDR3 is 16 amino acids long. V lost 5 bases and J lost 3; bases outside the gene matches: 7. CDR1 is MDHEN and CDR2 is SYDVKM in the germline V gene.

The chain is built from TRBV14 and TRBJ1-2, with 7 bases identical to TRBD1. This CDR3 contains 17 residues. Looked up from germline, CDR1 is SGHDN and CDR2 is FVKESK. V shed 4 bases, J shed 7 bases, and the junction held 18 bases outside the gene matches. The CDR3 region is CASSPLDTRENRGGYTF. Here the CDR3 DNA reads TGTGCCAGCAGCCCCCTGGACACCCGGGAGAACAGGGGTGGCTACACCTTC.

CDR3 DNA: TGCAGCGGGGGACTAGCGATTAGAACAGATACGCAGTATTTT. It encodes CSGGLAIRTDTQYF. V usage is TRBV29-1 and J usage is TRBJ2-3, with 10 bases aligning to TRBD2. After removal of 7 bases from V and 3 bases from J, the junction contained 7 bases not matched to a gene. Germline V lookup: CDR1 SQVTM, CDR2 ANQGSEA. The CDR3 is 14 amino acids.

The J gene is TRBJ1-5, the V gene TRBV27; the D is unclear. The CDR3 is made up of 13 amino acids. Germline assignment: CDR1 MNHEY and CDR2 SMNVEV (reference sequence). V dropped 3 bases and J dropped 5 bases, with 8 bases sitting between them. CDR3 residues: CASSFNRDQPQHF. CDR3 DNA sequence: TGTGCCAGCAGTTTCAACAGAGATCAGCCCCAGCATTTT.

The chain joins TRBV27 to TRBJ1-6; D is possibly TRBD1 (6 bases). CDR1 MNHEY and CDR2 SMNVEV come from the germline V gene (reference sequence). The CDR3 extends over 14 amino acids. V was cut by 7 bases and J by 7 bases, with 14 bases left in between. CDR3 coding DNA: TGTGCCAGCACCCCCGGACAGCAGAATTCACCCCTCCACTTT. Translating gives CASTPGQQNSPLHF.

The chain uses TRBV30 and TRBJ1-6, with 7 nucleotides matching TRBD1. The germline V gene encodes CDR1 GTSNPN and CDR2 SVGIG (reference sequence). Germline trimming cut 1 base from V and 9 bases from J; bases unmatched to any gene: 3. The CDR3 spans 13 residues. CDR3 residues: CAWSDRGLSPLHF. The CDR3 region has the DNA TGTGCCTGGAGTGATAGGGGGCTTTCACCCCTCCACTTT.

The V call is TRBV2, the J call TRBJ2-3; TRBD2 matches at 12 bases. With 5 bases clipped from V and 0 bases from J, the junction kept 15 bases outside the gene matches. The CDR3 has 20 residues. The germline CDR1 and CDR2 sequences are SNHLY and FYNNEI. CDR3 amino acids: CASSPLLAGGLFSSTDTQYF. CDR3 DNA: TGTGCCAGCAGTCCTTTACTAGCGGGGGGCCTATTCTCTAGCACAGATACGCAGTATTTT.

V and J are TRBV6-2 or TRBV6-3 and TRBJ1-1; D is possibly TRBD1 (6 bases). The CDR3 totals 13 residues. Germline lookup yields CDR1 MNHEY and CDR2 SVGEGT. V was shortened by 7 bases and J by 10 bases, with 19 bases between the two germline ends. CDR3 in amino acids: CASTPSGGPGAFF. DNA for the CDR3: TGTGCCAGCACCCCGTCGGGGGGGCCGGGAGCTTTCTTT.

The J gene is TRBJ2-5, the V gene TRBV7-2; possibly TRBD1 for D (6 bases). The CDR3 consists of 15 residues. The V gene lost 1 base and the J gene lost 7 bases, with 16 bases spanning the gap. The germline V gene encodes CDR1 SGHTA and CDR2 FQGNSA. DNA of the CDR3: TGTGCCAGCAGCTTAGGAGGGGGACGACAGAGGACCCAGTACTTC. Amino acids: CASSLGGGRQRTQYF.

V and J are TRBV18 and TRBJ2-7; D is possibly TRBD1 (5 bases). V was shortened by 5 bases and J by 0 bases, with 14 bases between the two germline ends. Germline CDR1 KGHSH, CDR2 LQKENI. The CDR3 is made up of 15 amino acids. CDR3 bases: TGTGCCAGCTCAGGGGCCCGTACTGGCTCCTACGAGCAGTACTTC. It yields the protein CASSGARTGSYEQYF.

The chain uses TRBV13 and TRBJ2-1, with TRBD2 identical over 9 bases. The germline V gene has CDR1 PRHDT and CDR2 FYEKMQ (reference sequence). V shed 4 bases, J shed 3 bases, and the junction held 7 bases outside the gene matches. The CDR3 is 16 amino acids. For the CDR3, the DNA is TGTGCCAGCAGCTCAGCTCTAGCGGGGAACTACAATGAGCAGTTCTTC. It yields the protein CASSSALAGNYNEQFF.

The J gene is TRBJ2-3, the V gene TRBV2, with 10 bases lining up with TRBD2. The trim removed 8 bases at V and 4 bases at J, leaving 6 bases unmatched. The CDR3 is 14 residues long. Germline CDR1 reads SNHLY; CDR2 reads FYNNEI. CDR3 protein: CASGIAGGPDTQYF. CDR3 DNA: TGTGCCAGCGGGATAGCGGGAGGACCAGATACGCAGTATTTT.

The chain couples TRBV4-1 to TRBJ1-4; D gene uncertain. CDR1 is MGHRA, CDR2 YSYEKL, per germline. Trimming removed 4 bases at V and 3 bases at J, with 12 bases between. This CDR3 comprises 15 residues. In DNA form, the CDR3 reads TGCGCCAGCAGCCGGGGAGGGCCGGCTAATGAAAAACTGTTTTTT. Its translation: CASSRGGPANEKLFF.

The gene calls are TRBV29-1 and TRBJ2-3; D perhaps matches TRBD2 (6 bases). Germline CDR1 is SQVTM and CDR2 is ANQGSEA. The CDR3 extends over 13 amino acids. V shed 3 bases and J shed 0 bases, with 7 bases lying between them. CDR3 residues: CSVDGGSTDTQYF. The CDR3 DNA follows: TGCAGCGTTGACGGGGGAAGCACAGATACGCAGTATTTT.

This clone was seen more than once but under ten times. The V gene is TRBV19, the J gene TRBJ2-3; possible D gene TRBD2, 5 bases. The V and J ends lost 0 bases and 0 bases respectively, with 19 bases between them. The CDR3 loop spans 19 amino acids. Per the germline V gene, CDR1 is LNHDA and CDR2 is SQIVND (reference sequence). CDR3 sequence reads: CASSIESAVYLSSTDTQYF. The CDR3 DNA is TGTGCCAGTAGTATAGAATCAGCGGTTTACCTCTCTAGCACAGATACGCAGTATTTT.

This chain links TRBV18 with TRBJ1-1, with 8 bases that match TRBD1. In germline, CDR1 is KGHSH, CDR2 LQKENI. CDR3 size: 14 residues. V lost 0 bases and J lost 10; bases outside the gene matches: 7. The CDR3 nucleotides read TGTGCCAGCTCACCACCGAGGGCTACAGGGGGAGCTTTCTTT. It encodes CASSPPRATGGAFF.

The rearrangement links TRBV9 to TRBJ2-5; 11 positions match TRBD2. Losses at the gene ends were 6 bases for V and 4 bases for J; bases not matched to a gene: 8. CDR3 size: 15 residues. Germline V gene data show CDR1 as SGDLS and CDR2 as YYNGEE. In nucleotides, the CDR3 is TGTGCCAGCAACACCGGGACTAGCGGCGGAGAGACCCAGTACTTC. Its translation: CASNTGTSGGETQYF.